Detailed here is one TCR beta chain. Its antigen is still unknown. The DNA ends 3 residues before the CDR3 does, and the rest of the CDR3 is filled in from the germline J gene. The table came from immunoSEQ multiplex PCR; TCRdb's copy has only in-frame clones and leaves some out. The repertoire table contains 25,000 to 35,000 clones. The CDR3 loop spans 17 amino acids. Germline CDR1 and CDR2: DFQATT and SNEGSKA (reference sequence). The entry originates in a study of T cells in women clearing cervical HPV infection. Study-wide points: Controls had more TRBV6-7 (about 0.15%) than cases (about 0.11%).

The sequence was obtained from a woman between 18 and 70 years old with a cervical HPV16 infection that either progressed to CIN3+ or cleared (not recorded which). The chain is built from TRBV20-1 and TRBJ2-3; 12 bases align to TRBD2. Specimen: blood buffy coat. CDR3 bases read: TGCAGTGCTAGAGATGTCGGACTAGCGGGGACAACGGGCACG. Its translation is CSARDVGLAGTTGT. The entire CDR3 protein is CSARDVGLAGTTGTQYF.